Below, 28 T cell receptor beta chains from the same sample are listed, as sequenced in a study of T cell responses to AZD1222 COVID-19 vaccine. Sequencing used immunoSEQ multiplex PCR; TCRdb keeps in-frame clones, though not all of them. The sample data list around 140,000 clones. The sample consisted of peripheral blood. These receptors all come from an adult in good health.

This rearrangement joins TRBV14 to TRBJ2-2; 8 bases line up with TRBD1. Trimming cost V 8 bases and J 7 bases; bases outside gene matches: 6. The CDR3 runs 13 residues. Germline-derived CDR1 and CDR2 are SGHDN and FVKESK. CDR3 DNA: TGTGCCAGCGGCAGGGGGCTTGTCGGGGAGCTGTTTTTT. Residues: CASGRGLVGELFF.

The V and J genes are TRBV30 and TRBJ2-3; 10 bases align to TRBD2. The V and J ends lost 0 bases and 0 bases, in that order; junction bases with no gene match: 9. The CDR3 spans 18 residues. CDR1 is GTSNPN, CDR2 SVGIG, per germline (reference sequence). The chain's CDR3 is CAWSVHSGGSTSTDTQYF. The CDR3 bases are TGTGCCTGGAGTGTACATAGCGGGGGGTCTACTAGCACAGATACGCAGTATTTT. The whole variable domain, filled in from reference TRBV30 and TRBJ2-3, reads SQTIHQWPATLVQPVGSPLSLECTVEGTSNPNLYWYRQAAGRGLQLLFYSVGIGQISSEVPQNLSASRPQDRQFILSSKKLLLSDSGFYLCAWSVHSGGSTSTDTQYFGPGTRLTVL.

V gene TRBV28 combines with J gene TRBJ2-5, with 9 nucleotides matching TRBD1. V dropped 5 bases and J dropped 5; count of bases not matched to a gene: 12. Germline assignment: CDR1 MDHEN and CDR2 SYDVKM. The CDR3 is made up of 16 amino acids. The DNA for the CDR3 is TGTGCCAGCAGTCCACAACCGACAGGGGGAAGTGAGACCCAGTACTTC. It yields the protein CASSPQPTGGSETQYF.

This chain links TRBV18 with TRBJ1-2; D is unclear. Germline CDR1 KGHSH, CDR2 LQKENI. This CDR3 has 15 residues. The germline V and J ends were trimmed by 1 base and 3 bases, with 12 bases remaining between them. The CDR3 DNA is TGTGCCAGCTCACCACTCGAGAGCTCAGACTATGGCTACACCTTC. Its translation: CASSPLESSDYGYTF.

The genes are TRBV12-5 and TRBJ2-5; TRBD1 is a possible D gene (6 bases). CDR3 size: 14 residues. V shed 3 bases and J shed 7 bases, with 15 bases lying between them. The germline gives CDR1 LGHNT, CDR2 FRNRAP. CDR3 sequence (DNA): TGTGCTAGTGGTTTAGAGGGCCTACAGGGGACCCAGTACTTC. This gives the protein CASGLEGLQGTQYF. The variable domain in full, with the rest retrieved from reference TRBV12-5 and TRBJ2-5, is DARVTQTPRHKVTEMGQEVTMRCQPILGHNTVFWYRQTMMQGLELLAYFRNRAPLDDSGMPKDRFSAEMPDATLATLKIQPSEPRDSAVYFCASGLEGLQGTQYFGPGTRLLVL.

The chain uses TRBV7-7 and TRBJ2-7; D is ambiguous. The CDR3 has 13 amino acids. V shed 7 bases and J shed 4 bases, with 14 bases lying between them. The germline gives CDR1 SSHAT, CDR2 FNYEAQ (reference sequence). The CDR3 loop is CASMGPNLYEQYF. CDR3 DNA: TGTGCCAGCATGGGTCCGAACCTTTACGAGCAGTACTTC.

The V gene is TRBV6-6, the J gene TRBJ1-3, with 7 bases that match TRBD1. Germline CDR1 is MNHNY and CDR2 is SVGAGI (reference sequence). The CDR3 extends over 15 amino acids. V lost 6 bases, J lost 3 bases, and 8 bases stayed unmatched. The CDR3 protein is CASRRGTESGNTIYF. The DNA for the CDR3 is TGTGCCAGCAGACGAGGGACAGAAAGTGGAAACACCATATATTTT.

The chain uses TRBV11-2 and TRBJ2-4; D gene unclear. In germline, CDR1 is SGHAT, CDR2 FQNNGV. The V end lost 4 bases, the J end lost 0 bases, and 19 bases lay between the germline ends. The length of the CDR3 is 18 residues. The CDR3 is CASSSPAPPGEAKNIQYF. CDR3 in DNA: TGTGCCAGCAGCTCCCCGGCCCCTCCTGGGGAAGCCAAAAACATTCAGTACTTC.

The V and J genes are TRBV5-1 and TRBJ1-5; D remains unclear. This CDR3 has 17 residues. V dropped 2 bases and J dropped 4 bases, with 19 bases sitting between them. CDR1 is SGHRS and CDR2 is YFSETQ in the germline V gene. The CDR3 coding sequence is TGCGCCAGCAGCTTCCCCCCCTGGCAGGAGGGAAATCAGCCCCAGCATTTT. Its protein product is CASSFPPWQEGNQPQHF.

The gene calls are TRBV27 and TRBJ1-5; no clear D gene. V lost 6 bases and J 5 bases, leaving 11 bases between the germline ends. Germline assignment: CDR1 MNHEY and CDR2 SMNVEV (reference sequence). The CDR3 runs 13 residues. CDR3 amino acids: CASSPMWDQPQHF. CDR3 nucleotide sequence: TGTGCCAGCAGCCCGATGTGGGATCAGCCCCAGCATTTT.

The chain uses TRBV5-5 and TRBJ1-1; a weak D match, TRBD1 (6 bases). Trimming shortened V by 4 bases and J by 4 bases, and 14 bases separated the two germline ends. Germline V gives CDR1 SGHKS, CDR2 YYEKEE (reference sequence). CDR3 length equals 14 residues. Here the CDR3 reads CASSPRGVGTEAFF. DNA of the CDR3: TGTGCCAGCAGCCCGAGGGGGGTTGGCACTGAAGCTTTCTTT.

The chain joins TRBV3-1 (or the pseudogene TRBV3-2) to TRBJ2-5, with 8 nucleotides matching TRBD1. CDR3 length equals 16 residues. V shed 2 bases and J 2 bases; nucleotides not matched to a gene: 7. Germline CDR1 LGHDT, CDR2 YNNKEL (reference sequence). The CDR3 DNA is TGTGCCAGCAGCCAATCGGACAGGGTACCTCAAGAGACCCAGTACTTC. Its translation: CASSQSDRVPQETQYF.

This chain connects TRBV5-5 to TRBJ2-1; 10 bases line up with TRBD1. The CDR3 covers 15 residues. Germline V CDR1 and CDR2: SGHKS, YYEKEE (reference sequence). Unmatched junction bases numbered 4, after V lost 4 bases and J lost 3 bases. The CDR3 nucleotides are TGTGCCAGCAGCGAGGGACAGGGGTTCTACAATGAGCAGTTCTTC. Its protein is CASSEGQGFYNEQFF.

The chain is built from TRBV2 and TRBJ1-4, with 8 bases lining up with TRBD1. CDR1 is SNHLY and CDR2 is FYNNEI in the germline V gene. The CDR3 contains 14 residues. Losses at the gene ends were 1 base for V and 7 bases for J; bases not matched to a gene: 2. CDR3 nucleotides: TGTGCCAGCAGTGAAGGGACAGGGAGTGAAAAACTGTTTTTT. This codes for CASSEGTGSEKLFF. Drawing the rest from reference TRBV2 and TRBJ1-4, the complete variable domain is EPEVTQTPSHQVTQMGQEVILRCVPISNHLYFYWYRQILGQKVEFLVSFYNNEISEKSEIFDDQFSVERPDGSNFTLKIRSTKLEDSAMYFCASSEGTGSEKLFFGSGTQLSVL.

The CDR3 reads CASSQGTGDSYEQYF. The CDR3 nucleotides read TGCGCCAGCAGCCAAGGGACAGGGGACTCCTACGAGCAGTACTTC. V is TRBV4-1 and J is TRBJ2-7; 9 bases map to TRBD1. Germline CDR1 reads MGHRA; CDR2 reads YSYEKL. This CDR3 has 15 amino acids. After removal of 1 base from V and 0 bases from J, the junction contained 1 base not matched to a gene.

The CDR3 loop is CASSQEAGNSGNTIYF. For the CDR3, the DNA is TGTGCCAGCAGCCAAGAGGCCGGAAACTCTGGAAACACCATATATTTT. The chain recombines TRBV4-2 with TRBJ1-3; unclear D gene. This CDR3 is built from 16 residues. The V end was cut by 0 bases, the J end by 0 bases, with 9 bases between. Germline CDR1 reads LGHNA; CDR2 reads YNFKEQ.

In DNA, the CDR3 is TGTGCCAGCAGCCAAGTCGTCACGTGGGCGGGGTTGGCCAACGTCCTGACTTTC. The encoded protein is CASSQVVTWAGLANVLTF. The rearrangement links TRBV3-1 (or the pseudogene TRBV3-2) to TRBJ2-6; possibly TRBD2 for D (6 bases). Germline CDR1 and CDR2: LGHDT and YNNKEL (reference sequence). Trimming left V 1 base short and J 6 bases short, with 19 bases between. The CDR3 is 18 amino acids.

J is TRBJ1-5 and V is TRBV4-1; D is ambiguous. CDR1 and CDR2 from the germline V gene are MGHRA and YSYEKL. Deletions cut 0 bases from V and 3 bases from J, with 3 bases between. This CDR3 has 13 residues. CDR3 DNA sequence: TGCGCCAGCAGCCAAGATATCAATCAGCCCCAGCATTTT. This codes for CASSQDINQPQHF.

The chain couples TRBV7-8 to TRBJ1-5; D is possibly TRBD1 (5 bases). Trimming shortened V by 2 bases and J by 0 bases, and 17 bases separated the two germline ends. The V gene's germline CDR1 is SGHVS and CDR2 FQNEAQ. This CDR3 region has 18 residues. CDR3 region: CASSLRAWTLYSNQPQHF. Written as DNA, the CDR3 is TGTGCCAGCAGCTTACGGGCCTGGACACTATATAGCAATCAGCCCCAGCATTTT.

The CDR3 sequence: CASSFSGGRGTDTQYF. CDR3 in DNA: TGTGCCAGCAGCTTTAGCGGGGGGCGGGGCACAGATACGCAGTATTTT. The V call is TRBV11-2, the J call TRBJ2-3; 10 bases map to TRBD2. CDR1 and CDR2 (germline): SGHAT, FQNNGV. V shed 3 bases, J shed 1 base, and the junction held 4 bases outside the gene matches. This CDR3 is built from 16 residues.

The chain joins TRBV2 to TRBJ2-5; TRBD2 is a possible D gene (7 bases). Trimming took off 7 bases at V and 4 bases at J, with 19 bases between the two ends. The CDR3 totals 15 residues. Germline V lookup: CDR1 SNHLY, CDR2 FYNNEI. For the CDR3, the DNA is TGTGCCAGCAACCTTTGGGGGGGGGCAGTAGAGACCCAGTACTTC. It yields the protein CASNLWGGAVETQYF. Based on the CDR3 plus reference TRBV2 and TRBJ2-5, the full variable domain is EPEVTQTPSHQVTQMGQEVILRCVPISNHLYFYWYRQILGQKVEFLVSFYNNEISEKSEIFDDQFSVERPDGSNFTLKIRSTKLEDSAMYFCASNLWGGAVETQYFGPGTRLLVL.

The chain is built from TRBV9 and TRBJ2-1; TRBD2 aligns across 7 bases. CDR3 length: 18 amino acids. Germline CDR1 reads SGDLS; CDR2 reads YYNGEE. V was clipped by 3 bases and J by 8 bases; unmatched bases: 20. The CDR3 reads CASSEGPGGGVLGDEQFF. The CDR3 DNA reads TGTGCCAGCAGCGAGGGACCCGGTGGGGGGGTTCTAGGTGATGAGCAGTTCTTC.

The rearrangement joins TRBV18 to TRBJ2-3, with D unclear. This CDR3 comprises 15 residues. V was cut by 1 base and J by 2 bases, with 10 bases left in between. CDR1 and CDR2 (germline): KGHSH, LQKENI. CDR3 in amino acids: CASSPRQVYTDTQYF. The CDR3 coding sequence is TGTGCCAGCTCACCACGGCAGGTCTACACAGATACGCAGTATTTT. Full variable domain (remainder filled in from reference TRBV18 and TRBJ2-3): NAGVMQNPRHLVRRRGQEARLRCSPMKGHSHVYWYRQLPEEGLKFMVYLQKENIIDESGMPKERFSAEFPKEGPSILRIQQVVRGDSAAYFCASSPRQVYTDTQYFGPGTRLTVL.

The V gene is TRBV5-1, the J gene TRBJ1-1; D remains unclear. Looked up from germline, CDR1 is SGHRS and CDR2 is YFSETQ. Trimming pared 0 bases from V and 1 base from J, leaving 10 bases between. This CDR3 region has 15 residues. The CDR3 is CASSLDGGRNTEAFF. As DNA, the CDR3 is TGCGCCAGCAGCTTGGACGGCGGGAGGAACACTGAAGCTTTCTTT.

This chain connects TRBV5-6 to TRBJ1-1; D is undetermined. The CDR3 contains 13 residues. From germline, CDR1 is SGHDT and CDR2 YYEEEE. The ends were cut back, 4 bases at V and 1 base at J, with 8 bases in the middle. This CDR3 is CASSPVSNTEAFF. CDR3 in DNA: TGTGCCAGCAGCCCGGTATCGAACACTGAAGCTTTCTTT.

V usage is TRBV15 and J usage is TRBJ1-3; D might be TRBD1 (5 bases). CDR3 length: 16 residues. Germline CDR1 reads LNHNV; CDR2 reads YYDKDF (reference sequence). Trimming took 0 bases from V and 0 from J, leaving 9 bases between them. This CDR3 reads CATSRDRGHSGNTIYF. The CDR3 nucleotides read TGTGCCACCAGCAGAGATAGGGGCCACTCTGGAAACACCATATATTTT. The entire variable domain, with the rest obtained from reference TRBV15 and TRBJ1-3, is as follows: DAMVIQNPRYQVTQFGKPVTLSCSQTLNHNVMYWYQQKSSQAPKLLFHYYDKDFNNEADTPDNFQSRRPNTSFCFLDIRSPGLGDTAMYLCATSRDRGHSGNTIYFGEGSWLTVV.

The CDR3 sequence is CASSRTSGEETQYF. CDR3 nucleotide sequence: TGTGCCAGCTCACGGACTAGCGGGGAAGAGACCCAGTACTTC. The genes are TRBV18 and TRBJ2-5, with TRBD2 matching over 12 bases. J gave up 3 bases and V 4 bases, and 0 bases lay outside the gene matches. The germline V gene has CDR1 KGHSH and CDR2 LQKENI. The CDR3 covers 14 residues.

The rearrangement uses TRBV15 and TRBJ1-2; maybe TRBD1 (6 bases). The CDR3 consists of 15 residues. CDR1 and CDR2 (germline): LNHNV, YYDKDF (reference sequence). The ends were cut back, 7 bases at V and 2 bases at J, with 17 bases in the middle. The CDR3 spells CATKESSTGNYGYTF. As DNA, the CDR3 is TGTGCCACCAAAGAAAGCTCAACAGGGAACTATGGCTACACCTTC.